The following is a TCR beta chain sequence with its context. Its antigen is unknown. The V gene lost 0 bases and the J gene lost 3 bases, with 15 bases spanning the gap. Germline loops: CDR1 SGHVS, CDR2 FQNEAQ. The CDR3 runs 16 residues. Clones were sequenced by immunoSEQ multiplex PCR, and TCRdb holds only the in-frame ones, with some missing. The sample holds about 160,000 clones, around 90% seen once. The data belong to a study of T cell responses to AZD1222 COVID-19 vaccine. Regarding the study as a whole: Across the whole spike, CD4 TCRs peaked at regions 160-218 and 743-854.

This sequence was found in an adult in good health. The sequencing here drew on peripheral blood, taken on day 0 of MenACWY control vaccination. The chain is built from TRBV7-8 and TRBJ2-7, with a tentative D call TRBD1 (6 bases). CDR3 in DNA: TGTGCCAGCAGCTTAGCCGGCAGGGGCGAAGGCTACGAGCAGTACTTC. Translated, it gives CASSLAGRGEGYEQYF.